The source of this TCR beta chain is a study of metastatic and nonmetastatic thyroid tumors. Whole-study context: It was across blood and tumor or nodule tissue from malignant and benign thyroid patients that repertoires were compared.

Ahead of thyroid surgery, no patient had received treatment of any kind. Whole-study results and caveats: Malignant tumors reportedly showed significantly higher TCR beta diversity than benign nodules in both blood and tumor.

Per the original methods: Differences in CDR3 between clinicopathological groups were drawn on to build a classifier intended to discriminate distant-metastatic papillary thyroid cancer patients. MiXCR was used by TCRdb to re-call the PCR reads. V and J calls and clone size were set by TCRdb, not the authors. This table has around 20,000 clones, 10% to 15% appearing once. CDR3 length: 14 residues. After removal of 3 bases from V and 6 bases from J, the junction contained 4 bases not matched to a gene. This clone is classed as medium-sized. Its specificity is not known. Sequencing used blood. The clonotype was recovered from a female donor with papillary thyroid cancer or a benign thyroid nodule (not recorded which). Some clones in this sample may be carry-over from other donors' samples. The rearrangement joins TRBV12-3 or TRBV12-4 to TRBJ2-1; 8 nucleotides line up with TRBD2. CDR3 loop: CASSLGTRANEQFF. The DNA of the CDR3 is TGTGCCAGCAGTTTGGGGACTAGGGCCAATGAGCAGTTCTTC.